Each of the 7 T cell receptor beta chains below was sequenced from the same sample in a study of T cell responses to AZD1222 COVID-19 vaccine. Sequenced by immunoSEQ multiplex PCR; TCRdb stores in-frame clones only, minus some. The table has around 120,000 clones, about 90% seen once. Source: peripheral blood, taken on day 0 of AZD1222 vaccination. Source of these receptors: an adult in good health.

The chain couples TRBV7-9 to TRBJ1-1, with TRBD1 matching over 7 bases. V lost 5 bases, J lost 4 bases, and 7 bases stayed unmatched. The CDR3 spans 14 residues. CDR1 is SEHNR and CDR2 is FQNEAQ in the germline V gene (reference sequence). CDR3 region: CASSSNRGPTEAFF. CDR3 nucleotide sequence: TGTGCCAGCAGCAGTAACAGGGGACCCACTGAAGCTTTCTTT.

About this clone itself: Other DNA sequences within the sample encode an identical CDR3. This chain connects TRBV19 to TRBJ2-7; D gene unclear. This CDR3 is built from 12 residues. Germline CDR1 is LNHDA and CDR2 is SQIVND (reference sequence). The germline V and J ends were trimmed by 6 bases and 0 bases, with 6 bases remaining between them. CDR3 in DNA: TGTGCCAGTAGGGGCAGCTCCTACGAGCAGTACTTC. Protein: CASRGSSYEQYF. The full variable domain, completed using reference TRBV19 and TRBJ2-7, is DGGITQSPKYLFRKEGQNVTLSCEQNLNHDAMYWYRQDPGQGLRLIYYSQIVNDFQKGDIAEGYSVSREKKESFPLTVTSAQKNPTAFYLCASRGSSYEQYFGPGTRLTVT.

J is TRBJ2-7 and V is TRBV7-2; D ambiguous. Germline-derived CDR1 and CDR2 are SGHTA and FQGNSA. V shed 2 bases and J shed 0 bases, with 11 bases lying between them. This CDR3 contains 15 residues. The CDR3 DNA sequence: TGTGCCAGCAGCTTATGGGTGTTAAGCTCCTACGAGCAGTACTTC. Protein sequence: CASSLWVLSSYEQYF.

The CDR3 here is CASSFPGGTNEKLFF. In DNA form, the CDR3 reads TGTGCCAGCAGTTTCCCCGGGGGGACTAATGAAAAACTGTTTTTT. This chain connects TRBV28 to TRBJ1-4; tentative D call: TRBD1 (5 bases). This CDR3 is built from 15 residues. The germline CDR1 and CDR2 sequences are MDHEN and SYDVKM. V was trimmed by 3 bases and J by 2 bases, leaving 10 bases between them.

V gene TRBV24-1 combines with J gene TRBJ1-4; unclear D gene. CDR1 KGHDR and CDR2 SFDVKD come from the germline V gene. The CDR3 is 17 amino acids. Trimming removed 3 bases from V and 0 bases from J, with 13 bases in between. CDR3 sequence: CATSDIGRGATNEKLFF. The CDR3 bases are TGTGCCACCAGTGATATCGGCAGAGGAGCAACTAATGAAAAACTGTTTTTT.

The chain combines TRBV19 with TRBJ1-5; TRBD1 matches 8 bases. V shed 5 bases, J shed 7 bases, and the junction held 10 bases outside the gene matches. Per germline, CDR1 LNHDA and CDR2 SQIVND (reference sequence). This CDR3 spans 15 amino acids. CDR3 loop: CASSSRLDRGQPQHF. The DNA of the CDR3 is TGTGCCAGTAGTTCTAGGTTAGACAGGGGCCAGCCCCAGCATTTT.

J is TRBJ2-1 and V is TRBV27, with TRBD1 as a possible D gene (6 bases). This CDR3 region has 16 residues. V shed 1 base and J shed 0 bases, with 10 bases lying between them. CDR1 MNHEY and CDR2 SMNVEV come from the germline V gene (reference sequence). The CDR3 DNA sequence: TGTGCCAGCAGTTTATTTGGACAGAGCTCCTACAATGAGCAGTTCTTC. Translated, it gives CASSLFGQSSYNEQFF.